A single sample is the source of the 19 T cell receptor beta chains below, sequenced in a study of T cell responses to AZD1222 COVID-19 vaccine. Clones were sequenced by immunoSEQ multiplex PCR, and TCRdb holds only the in-frame ones, with some missing. This sample carries about 140,000 clones, 90% of them seen once, and the ten largest clones take 1.5% to 2%. The sequences come from peripheral blood, collected on day 0 of AZD1222 vaccination. The receptor set was obtained from an adult in good health.

V is TRBV6-5 and J is TRBJ1-2; D is perhaps TRBD1 (5 bases). Trimming cost V 2 bases and J 3 bases, with 7 bases left between them. Germline CDR1 MNHEY, CDR2 SVGAGI. The CDR3 contains 13 residues. The CDR3 coding sequence is TGTGCCAGCAGTTACCGGGACTACTATGGCTACACCTTC. The encoded protein is CASSYRDYYGYTF.

This chain uses TRBV11-3 with TRBJ2-5; 10 positions match TRBD2. CDR3 size: 16 residues. After removal of 3 bases from V and 1 base from J, the junction contained 5 bases not matched to a gene. Germline lookup yields CDR1 SGHNT and CDR2 YENEEA. The CDR3 DNA reads as TGTGCCAGCAGCTTTCGCGGACTAGCGGTCCAAGAGACCCAGTACTTC. Protein: CASSFRGLAVQETQYF.

The rearrangement uses TRBV28 and TRBJ1-1; weak D call: TRBD1 (5 bases). The CDR3 has 13 residues. CDR1 is MDHEN, CDR2 SYDVKM, per germline. The ends were cut back, 9 bases at V and 1 base at J, with 12 bases in the middle. The CDR3 DNA sequence: TGTGCCAGTACAGGCCAATCGAACACTGAAGCTTTCTTT. Residues: CASTGQSNTEAFF.

The CDR3 nucleotides are TGTGCCAGCAGCTTCCGGTCGATAGCGGGGGGCTCCTACGAGCAGTACTTC. It codes for CASSFRSIAGGSYEQYF. V and J are TRBV11-2 and TRBJ2-7; 10 bases are shared with TRBD2. The junction had 8 bases not matched to a gene; V was cut back by 3 bases and J by 0 bases. Germline CDR1 and CDR2: SGHAT and FQNNGV. CDR3 length: 17 residues.

This chain connects TRBV27 to TRBJ2-2, with a weak D call TRBD1 (6 bases). CDR1 and CDR2 from the germline V gene are MNHEY and SMNVEV (reference sequence). The V and J ends lost 3 bases and 7 bases respectively, with 12 bases between them. This CDR3 spans 14 amino acids. The CDR3 DNA reads as TGTGCCAGCAGTTTTACAGGGCGTAACGGGGAGCTGTTTTTT. Its translation is CASSFTGRNGELFF.

This clone was seen just once. V gene TRBV7-9 combines with J gene TRBJ1-4; possible D gene TRBD1, 5 bases. In germline, CDR1 is SEHNR, CDR2 FQNEAQ (reference sequence). V dropped 4 bases and J dropped 2 bases, with 8 bases sitting between them. The CDR3 covers 14 residues. In DNA form, the CDR3 reads TGTGCCAGCAGCTCGGGACTGACTAATGAAAAACTGTTTTTT. This codes for CASSSGLTNEKLFF. The complete variable domain, with remaining parts taken from reference TRBV7-9 and TRBJ1-4, reads DTGVSQNPRHKITKRGQNVTFRCDPISEHNRLYWYRQTLGQGPEFLTYFQNEAQLEKSRLLSDRFSAERPKGSFSTLEIQRTEQGDSAMYLCASSSGLTNEKLFFGSGTQLSVL.

This clone showed up just once. This chain uses TRBV29-1 with TRBJ1-2; the D gene is possibly TRBD1 (5 bases). Germline V lookup: CDR1 SQVTM, CDR2 ANQGSEA. The CDR3 extends over 14 amino acids. Trimming shortened V by 6 bases and J by 8 bases, and 22 bases separated the two germline ends. In DNA form, the CDR3 reads TGCAGCGTCCTATCCCGGGGCCCGGTGGGAGGCTACACCTTC. Translated, it gives CSVLSRGPVGGYTF.

J is TRBJ1-1 and V is TRBV14, with 9 bases identical to TRBD1. The trim removed 8 bases at V and 8 bases at J, leaving 15 bases unmatched. The CDR3 contains 15 residues. CDR1 SGHDN and CDR2 FVKESK come from the germline V gene. The CDR3 coding sequence is TGTGCCAGCCACCGGACAGGGGCCCGTCTCGTGGAAGCTTTCTTT. Its protein product is CASHRTGARLVEAFF.

The chain is built from TRBV13 and TRBJ2-3; 7 positions agree with TRBD2. Germline V gene data show CDR1 as PRHDT and CDR2 as FYEKMQ (reference sequence). CDR3 size: 17 residues. The V segment lost 5 bases and the J segment 0 bases; nucleotides outside the gene matches: 11. DNA for the CDR3: TGTGCCAGCAGCCCTCGGGTAGCGGGTACTAGCACAGATACGCAGTATTTT. Amino acids: CASSPRVAGTSTDTQYF.

The genes are TRBV25-1 and TRBJ1-3, with D possibly matching TRBD1 (6 bases). The V gene lost 9 bases and the J gene lost 3 bases, with 12 bases spanning the gap. The CDR3 extends over 13 amino acids. Germline V gene lookup returns CDR1 MGHDK and CDR2 SYGVNS. CDR3 sequence reads: CASLAGVGNTIYF. In DNA, the CDR3 is TGTGCCAGTCTTGCAGGGGTTGGAAACACCATATATTTT.

This clone has only one observation. This chain connects TRBV5-4 to TRBJ2-5, with 7 bases aligning to TRBD2. The CDR3 spans 14 residues. The V and J ends lost 0 bases and 4 bases, in that order; junction bases with no gene match: 3. Germline V CDR1 and CDR2: SGHNT, YYREEE (reference sequence). CDR3 bases: TGTGCCAGCAGCTTGGAAGGGGAGGGAGAGACCCAGTACTTC. Protein sequence: CASSLEGEGETQYF.

The J gene is TRBJ2-7, the V gene TRBV4-2; the D gene could be TRBD1 or TRBD2 (5 bases each). The germline CDR1 and CDR2 sequences are LGHNA and YNFKEQ. The CDR3 runs 15 residues. V was trimmed by 4 bases and J by 0 bases, leaving 13 bases between them. CDR3: CASSRGAGSSYEQYF. CDR3 sequence (DNA): TGTGCCAGCAGCCGAGGGGCAGGGAGCTCCTACGAGCAGTACTTC.

This sequence joins TRBV6-5 and TRBJ1-2; D not resolved. V lost 4 bases to trimming and J lost 4 bases, with 10 bases between them. The CDR3 has 13 residues. Per the germline V gene, CDR1 is MNHEY and CDR2 is SVGAGI. CDR3 loop: CASSWVRSYGYTF. The CDR3 DNA sequence: TGTGCCAGCAGTTGGGTCAGGAGCTATGGCTACACCTTC.

The rearrangement joins TRBV5-1 to TRBJ2-5, with 9 bases fitting TRBD2. Trimming cost V 1 base and J 5 bases; bases outside gene matches: 12. Germline lookup yields CDR1 SGHRS and CDR2 YFSETQ. The CDR3 sequence is 17 residues long. In DNA, the CDR3 is TGCGCCAGCAGCTTGTGGGTTTGGCGGGAGGGCAAGGAGACCCAGTACTTC. Its translation: CASSLWVWREGKETQYF.

V is TRBV5-1 and J is TRBJ2-7; D may be TRBD2 (5 bases). Trimming removed 4 bases at V and 7 bases at J, with 9 bases between. Germline CDR1 reads SGHRS; CDR2 reads YFSETQ. This CDR3 region has 11 residues. CDR3 protein: CASSSAGEQYF. CDR3 in DNA: TGCGCCAGCAGCAGTGCGGGTGAGCAGTACTTC.

The chain uses TRBV30 and TRBJ1-4; 7 positions match TRBD1. V shed 4 bases, J shed 13 bases, and the junction held 9 bases outside the gene matches. This CDR3 spans 12 amino acids. The germline CDR1 and CDR2 sequences are GTSNPN and SVGIG (reference sequence). The CDR3 is CAWTRGNKGLFF. Here the CDR3 DNA reads TGTGCCTGGACCAGGGGGAACAAGGGACTGTTTTTT.

This rearrangement joins TRBV19 to TRBJ1-1, with a weak D call TRBD1 (5 bases). The V end lost 4 bases, the J end lost 4 bases, and 16 bases lay between the germline ends. This CDR3 spans 15 amino acids. Germline assignment: CDR1 LNHDA and CDR2 SQIVND (reference sequence). The CDR3 DNA reads as TGTGCCAGTAGTAGGTTTGGGGGGGTGGGCACTGAAGCTTTCTTT. It codes for CASSRFGGVGTEAFF.

The chain uses TRBV19 and TRBJ2-3; D may correspond to TRBD1 or TRBD2 (6 bases each). The CDR3 length is 16 residues. CDR1 and CDR2 from the germline V gene are LNHDA and SQIVND (reference sequence). V was cut by 9 bases and J by 0 bases, with 19 bases left in between. The DNA for the CDR3 is TGTGCCAGCAGAAAAGAGACGGGGGCTAGCACAGATACGCAGTATTTT. Translated, it gives CASRKETGASTDTQYF. Drawing the rest from reference TRBV19 and TRBJ2-3, the complete variable domain is DGGITQSPKYLFRKEGQNVTLSCEQNLNHDAMYWYRQDPGQGLRLIYYSQIVNDFQKGDIAEGYSVSREKKESFPLTVTSAQKNPTAFYLCASRKETGASTDTQYFGPGTRLTVL.

This chain connects TRBV6-2 or TRBV6-3 to TRBJ2-3; possibly TRBD1 or TRBD2 for D (5 bases each). The CDR3 is 15 residues long. CDR1 is MNHEY, CDR2 SVGEGT, per germline. V lost 7 bases, J lost 0 bases, and 14 bases lay in between. CDR3 DNA sequence: TGTGCCAGCATCCCCCGGGACGACAGCACAGATACGCAGTATTTT. Encoded protein: CASIPRDDSTDTQYF.